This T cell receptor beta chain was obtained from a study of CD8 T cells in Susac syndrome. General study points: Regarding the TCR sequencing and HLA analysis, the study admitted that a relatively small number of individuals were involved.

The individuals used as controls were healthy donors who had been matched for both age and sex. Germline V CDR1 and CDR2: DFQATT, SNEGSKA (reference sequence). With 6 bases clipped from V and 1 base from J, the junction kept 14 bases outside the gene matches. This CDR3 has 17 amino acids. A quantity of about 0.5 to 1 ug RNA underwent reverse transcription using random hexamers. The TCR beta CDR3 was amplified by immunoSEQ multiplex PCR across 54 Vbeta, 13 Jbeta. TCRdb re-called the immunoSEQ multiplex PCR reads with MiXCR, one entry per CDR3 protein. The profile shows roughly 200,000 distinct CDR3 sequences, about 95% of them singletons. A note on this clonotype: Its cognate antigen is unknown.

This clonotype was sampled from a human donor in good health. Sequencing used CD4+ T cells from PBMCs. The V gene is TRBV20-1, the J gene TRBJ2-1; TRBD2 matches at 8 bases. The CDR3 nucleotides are TGCAGTGCCTCCCGGAGGGCGGGAGGCATATCCTACAATGAGCAGTTCTTC. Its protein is CSASRRAGGISYNEQFF.